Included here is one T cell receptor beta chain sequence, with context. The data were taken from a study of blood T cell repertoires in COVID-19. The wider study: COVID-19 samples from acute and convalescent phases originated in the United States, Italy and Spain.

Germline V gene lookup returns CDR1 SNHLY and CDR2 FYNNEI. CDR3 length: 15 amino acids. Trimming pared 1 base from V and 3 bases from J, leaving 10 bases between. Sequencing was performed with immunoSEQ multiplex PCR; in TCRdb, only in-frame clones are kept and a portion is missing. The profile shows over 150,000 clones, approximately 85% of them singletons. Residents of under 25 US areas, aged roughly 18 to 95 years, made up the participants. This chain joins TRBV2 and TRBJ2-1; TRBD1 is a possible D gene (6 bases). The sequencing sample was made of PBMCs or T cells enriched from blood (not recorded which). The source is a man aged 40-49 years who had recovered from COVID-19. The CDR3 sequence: CASSEVRGIYNEQFF. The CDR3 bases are TGTGCCAGCAGTGAAGTGAGGGGGATCTACAATGAGCAGTTCTTC.